This is a list of T cell receptor beta chains from one sample in a study of Ad26.COV2.S vaccination and SARS-CoV-2 variants. Using immunoSEQ multiplex PCR, the repertoire was profiled, and TCRdb retains in-frame clones only, with some absent. This sample has about 410,000 clones; around 85% occur once, and the top ten carry about 3.6%. The sample consisted of peripheral blood, taken in a trial of Ad26.COV2.S vaccine versus placebo. The origin of the receptors is a person between 18 and 60 years old who received the Ad26.COV2.S COVID-19 vaccine or a placebo. CDR3s include the opening cysteine and the closing phenylalanine or tryptophan. D genes are given only for firm matches. Expanded clones are given a class, and other clones once, few, many or no size at all.

v_call	clone_size	d_call	j_call	cdr3_aa	cdr3_nt
TRBV4-1	-	-	TRBJ2-5	CASSPLSEETQYF	TGCGCCAGCAGCCCTTTAAGTGAGGAGACCCAGTACTTC
TRBV19	-	TRBD1	TRBJ2-1	CASSTPTGDSLEQFF	TGTGCCAGTAGTACCCCGACAGGGGACTCGCTTGAGCAGTTCTTC
TRBV18	-	-	TRBJ1-1	CASSLLKDPGEAFF	TGTGCCAGCTCACTACTCAAGGACCCTGGAGAAGCTTTCTTT
TRBV7-8	-	TRBD1	TRBJ2-5	CASSHHSGTGGWDGETQYF	TGTGCCAGCAGCCACCACTCCGGGACAGGGGGCTGGGATGGGGAGACCCAGTACTTC
TRBV6-2/TRBV6-3	-	-	TRBJ1-5	CASSYLGTTTQHF	TGTGCCAGCAGTTACTTGGGTACTACCACCCAGCATTTT
TRBV4-1	-	-	TRBJ2-2	CASSQALRNTGELFF	TGCGCCAGCAGCCAAGCGCTGCGGAACACCGGGGAGCTGTTTTTT
TRBV6-6	few	-	TRBJ1-4	CASSYSSEKLFF	TGTGCCAGCAGTTACTCGAGCGAAAAACTGTTTTTT
TRBV5-6	-	-	TRBJ1-3	CASSFRTAVSGNTIYF	TGTGCCAGCAGCTTTAGAACGGCGGTGTCTGGAAACACCATATATTTT
TRBV10-2	-	-	TRBJ1-1	CASTAQPGNTEAFF	TGCGCCAGCACCGCGCAACCGGGGAACACTGAAGCTTTCTTT
TRBV6-5	-	-	TRBJ1-1	CASRWTDMNTEAFF	TGTGCCAGCAGGTGGACGGACATGAACACTGAAGCTTTCTTT
TRBV5-6	-	-	TRBJ1-2	CASSLWGSWMEGYTF	TGTGCCAGCAGCTTGTGGGGCTCCTGGATGGAAGGCTACACCTTC
TRBV6-5	-	-	TRBJ2-2	CASSYRADSTGELFF	TGTGCCAGCAGTTACAGGGCTGATTCCACCGGGGAGCTGTTTTTT
TRBV7-9	-	-	TRBJ1-4	CASSLGSTAFDEKLFF	TGTGCCAGCAGCTTAGGCTCGACAGCCTTCGATGAAAAACTGTTTTTT
TRBV11-2	-	-	TRBJ1-3	CASSPRIGSSGNTIYF	TGTGCCAGCAGCCCCCGTATCGGAAGCTCTGGAAACACCATATATTTT
TRBV10-3	-	-	TRBJ1-2	CAIKGDGYTF	TGTGCCATCAAAGGAGATGGCTACACCTTC
TRBV12-3/TRBV12-4	-	-	TRBJ2-6	CASSRSGANVLTF	TGTGCCAGCAGCCGCAGCGGGGCCAACGTCCTGACTTTC
TRBV6-6	-	-	TRBJ1-3	CASSFGVSGNTIYF	TGTGCCAGCAGTTTTGGGGTCTCTGGAAACACCATATATTTT
TRBV7-2	once	TRBD1	TRBJ1-1	CASSGTGTGEAFF	TGTGCCAGCAGCGGAACGGGGACAGGAGAAGCTTTCTTT
TRBV6-5	few	-	TRBJ1-2	CASSYSQAGLYGYTF	TGTGCCAGCAGTTACTCCCAGGCGGGGCTCTATGGCTACACCTTC
TRBV7-6	-	TRBD2	TRBJ2-5	CASSVTSSGGIGRTQYF	TGTGCCAGCAGCGTGACTTCTAGCGGGGGCATTGGGAGGACCCAGTACTTC
TRBV10-3	-	-	TRBJ1-2	CAISENADRLYGYTF	TGTGCCATCAGTGAGAATGCGGACAGACTCTATGGCTACACCTTC
TRBV7-2	-	-	TRBJ2-7	CASSPSGQATYEQYF	TGTGCCAGCAGCCCTAGTGGGCAGGCGACCTACGAGCAGTACTTC
TRBV18	-	-	TRBJ2-5	CASSPPTRARTQYF	TGTGCCAGCTCACCGCCGACAAGGGCTCGGACCCAGTACTTC